A single sample gave rise to the 19 T cell receptor beta chains below, sequenced in a study of control samples from healthy donors and cancer patients. Assay: immunoSEQ multiplex PCR; the TCRdb copy retains only in-frame clones and omits some. Of about 82,000 clones listed, around 91% are singletons. Sequencing used blood. Source of these receptors: a man over 45 in good health.

The rearrangement uses TRBV3-1 (or the pseudogene TRBV3-2) and TRBJ1-4; TRBD1 agrees at 7 bases. J was trimmed by 0 bases and V by 2 bases; bases with no gene match: 6. The length of the CDR3 is 17 residues. Germline assignment: CDR1 LGHDT and CDR2 YNNKEL (reference sequence). CDR3 loop: CASSQRQTGATNEKLFF. Written as DNA, the CDR3 is TGTGCCAGCAGCCAAAGGCAAACAGGGGCAACTAATGAAAAACTGTTTTTT.

The gene calls are TRBV6-6 and TRBJ2-1, with unresolved D. The CDR3 spans 13 residues. With 5 bases removed from V and 0 bases from J, the gap between germline ends came to 5 bases. Germline CDR1 and CDR2: MNHNY and SVGAGI (reference sequence). The CDR3 bases are TGTGCCAGCAGTCCGAACTCCTACAATGAGCAGTTCTTC. It codes for CASSPNSYNEQFF.

The rearrangement joins TRBV6-5 to TRBJ1-4; tentatively, D is TRBD1 (6 bases). Per the germline V gene, CDR1 is MNHEY and CDR2 is SVGAGI. This CDR3 is built from 15 residues. With 7 bases removed from V and 7 bases from J, the gap between germline ends came to 19 bases. CDR3 in amino acids: CASIGGQVRIEKLFF. Written as DNA, the CDR3 is TGTGCCAGCATCGGGGGGCAGGTTCGGATTGAAAAACTGTTTTTT.

The chain is built from TRBV10-3 and TRBJ1-5; D possibly corresponds to TRBD1 (6 bases). The CDR3 spans 13 residues. The V and J ends lost 7 bases and 1 base respectively, with 8 bases between them. The germline V gene encodes CDR1 ENHRY and CDR2 SYGVKD. The CDR3 here is CAITDRSNQPQHF. As DNA, the CDR3 is TGTGCCATCACCGACAGGAGCAATCAGCCCCAGCATTTT.

The genes are TRBV30 and TRBJ2-7, with D perhaps TRBD2 (5 bases). Germline V CDR1 and CDR2: GTSNPN, SVGIG (reference sequence). Trimming cost V 0 bases and J 12 bases, with 15 bases left between them. The CDR3 extends over 12 amino acids. The CDR3 nucleotides read TGTGCCTGGAGTGTACCAAAAGGAGGCCGGTACTTC. This translates into CAWSVPKGGRYF. Variable domain in full (rest from reference TRBV30 and TRBJ2-7): SQTIHQWPATLVQPVGSPLSLECTVEGTSNPNLYWYRQAAGRGLQLLFYSVGIGQISSEVPQNLSASRPQDRQFILSSKKLLLSDSGFYLCAWSVPKGGRYFGPGTRLTVT.

The chain is built from TRBV4-1 and TRBJ1-4; weak D call: TRBD1 (6 bases). CDR1 and CDR2 from the germline V gene are MGHRA and YSYEKL. The CDR3 covers 18 residues. Trimming pared 2 bases from V and 8 bases from J, leaving 24 bases between. In nucleotides, the CDR3 is TGCGCCAGCAGCCAAAGGGAGTTTCGGACAGACAGTAACGAAAAACTGTTTTTT. It specifies CASSQREFRTDSNEKLFF.

The CDR3 here is CASSLAGVYEQYF. CDR3 in DNA: TGTGCCAGCAGCTTGGCAGGAGTCTACGAGCAGTACTTC. The V gene is TRBV5-4, the J gene TRBJ2-7; D unresolved. Germline V gene data show CDR1 as SGHNT and CDR2 as YYREEE (reference sequence). CDR3 length equals 13 residues. Trimming left V 0 bases short and J 3 bases short, with 7 bases between.

This chain joins TRBV30 and TRBJ2-7, with D maybe TRBD2 (6 bases). The CDR3 runs to 14 residues. The germline V and J ends were trimmed by 0 bases and 7 bases, with 16 bases remaining between them. Germline CDR1 is GTSNPN and CDR2 is SVGIG (reference sequence). DNA of the CDR3: TGTGCCTGGAGTGTCCAGCTAAACGCGGGGGAGCAGTACTTC. It yields the protein CAWSVQLNAGEQYF.

This clone has only a few counts. This sequence joins TRBV5-1 and TRBJ2-7; 15 bases are a match to TRBD2. From germline, CDR1 is SGHRS and CDR2 YFSETQ. The CDR3 covers 15 residues. V trimming: 4 bases; J trimming: 10 bases; junction bases outside the gene matches: 9. CDR3 DNA: TGCGCCAGCAGCCCCGAAGGACTAGCGGGGGGGAGACAGTACTTC. This codes for CASSPEGLAGGRQYF.

This clone was observed a single time. J is TRBJ1-2 and V is TRBV5-4; 9 bases are a match to TRBD1. This CDR3 comprises 14 residues. J lost 3 bases, V lost 3 bases, and 3 bases had no gene match. CDR1 is SGHNT, CDR2 YYREEE, per germline (reference sequence). CDR3 region: CASSSTGGDYGYTF. DNA of the CDR3: TGTGCCAGCAGCTCAACAGGGGGCGACTATGGCTACACCTTC.

V gene TRBV21-1 combines with J gene TRBJ1-1; TRBD1 is taken as the D call from the table, unchecked against the DNA. TRBV21-1 is a listed pseudogene. The CDR3 is 13 amino acids. The CDR3 protein is CASTGQGNTEAFF. Here the CDR3 DNA reads TGTGCCAGCACCGGACAGGGGAACACTGAAGCTTTCTTT.

There are a few counts of this clone. V is TRBV6-5 and J is TRBJ1-1, with TRBD1 identical over 7 bases. The germline V gene encodes CDR1 MNHEY and CDR2 SVGAGI. Trimming cost V 7 bases and J 1 base; bases outside gene matches: 9. This CDR3 spans 15 amino acids. CDR3 amino acids: CASNDAGQANTEAFF. The CDR3, as DNA: TGTGCCAGCAACGATGCAGGACAGGCGAACACTGAAGCTTTCTTT.

The V call is TRBV27, the J call TRBJ2-7, with D uncertain. The CDR3 is 13 residues long. The V gene's germline CDR1 is MNHEY and CDR2 SMNVEV (reference sequence). Between the trimmed V and J ends, which lost 2 bases and 6 bases, there was a span of 11 bases. Here the CDR3 reads CASSLDVSGEQYF. CDR3 bases: TGTGCCAGCAGTTTAGACGTATCAGGCGAGCAGTACTTC.

J is TRBJ2-2 and V is TRBV3-1 (or the pseudogene TRBV3-2), with a tentative D call TRBD1 (6 bases). Germline CDR1 is LGHDT and CDR2 is YNNKEL (reference sequence). V lost 9 bases and J 1 base, leaving 18 bases between the germline ends. The CDR3 runs 16 residues. CDR3 sequence (DNA): TGTGCCAGTTCGTTTAGACCAGGGGTGAACACCGGGGAGCTGTTTTTT. Translating gives CASSFRPGVNTGELFF.

This clone was counted once. This chain joins TRBV25-1 and TRBJ2-1; TRBD2 agrees at 7 bases. Germline V gene lookup returns CDR1 MGHDK and CDR2 SYGVNS. This CDR3 spans 12 amino acids. The ends lost 6 bases at V and 4 bases at J; junction bases unmatched: 0. CDR3 region: CASRAGYNEQFF. The CDR3 bases are TGTGCCAGCAGAGCGGGATACAATGAGCAGTTCTTC.

This chain uses TRBV19 with TRBJ2-7; D is uncertain. Per the germline V gene, CDR1 is LNHDA and CDR2 is SQIVND (reference sequence). V was shortened by 1 base and J by 3 bases, with 7 bases between the two germline ends. The CDR3 is 13 amino acids. CDR3 DNA: TGTGCCAGTAGTATAGCCAGAGGCTACGAGCAGTACTTC. Translating gives CASSIARGYEQYF.

The gene calls are TRBV2 and TRBJ1-2, with 7 nucleotides matching TRBD1. Germline loops: CDR1 SNHLY, CDR2 FYNNEI. The V and J ends lost 0 bases and 2 bases, in that order; junction bases with no gene match: 3. The CDR3 consists of 15 residues. CDR3 DNA sequence: TGTGCCAGCAGTGAAGCGGGGACAGCGAACTATGGCTACACCTTC. Translating gives CASSEAGTANYGYTF.

The rearrangement joins TRBV7-8 to TRBJ1-2; a possible D gene is TRBD1 (6 bases). V was pared by 5 bases and J by 3 bases, with 16 bases between. The CDR3 has 15 amino acids. Germline V gene sequence: CDR1 SGHVS, CDR2 FQNEAQ. DNA for the CDR3: TGTGCCAGCAGCCCCTTAGGGGGTCTCCACTATGGCTACACCTTC. Translated: CASSPLGGLHYGYTF.

The CDR3 is CASSQPAPGNTIYF. In nucleotides, the CDR3 is TGCGCCAGCAGCCAACCGGCGCCGGGAAACACCATATATTTT. This chain connects TRBV4-1 to TRBJ1-3; D is undetermined. V was trimmed by 2 bases and J by 4 bases, leaving 9 bases between them. Germline assignment: CDR1 MGHRA and CDR2 YSYEKL. CDR3 length: 14 residues.